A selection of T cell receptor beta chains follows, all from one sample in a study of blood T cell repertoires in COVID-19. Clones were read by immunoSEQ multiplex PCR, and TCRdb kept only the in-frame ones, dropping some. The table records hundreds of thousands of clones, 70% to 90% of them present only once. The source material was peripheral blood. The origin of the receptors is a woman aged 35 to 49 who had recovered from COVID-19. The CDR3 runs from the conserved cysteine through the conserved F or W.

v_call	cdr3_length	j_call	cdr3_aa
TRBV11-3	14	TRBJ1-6	CASSLVSLNSPLHF
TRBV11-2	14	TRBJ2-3	CASSLDRVTDTQYF
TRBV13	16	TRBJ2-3	CASSSQGRVLTDTQYF
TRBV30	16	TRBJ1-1	CAWSGHLWAMNTEAFF
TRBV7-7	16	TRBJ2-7	CASSSGELAGSYEQYF
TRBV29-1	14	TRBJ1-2	CSVTDRGGNYGYTF
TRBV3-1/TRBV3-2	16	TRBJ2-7	CASSQHGTSGTLEQYF
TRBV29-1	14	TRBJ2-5	CSVSPTSGHGTQYF
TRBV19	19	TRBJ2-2	CASSQNPRGTGGRTGELFF
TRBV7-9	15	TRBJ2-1	CASSRAVTTYNEQFF
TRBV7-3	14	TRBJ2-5	CASSLAGGPETQYF
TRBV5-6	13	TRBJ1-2	CASSLLRNYGYTF
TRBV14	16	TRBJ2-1	CASSQLASGLNNEQFF
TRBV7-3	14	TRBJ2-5	CASSLIGGSETQYF
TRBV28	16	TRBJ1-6	CASSPQGGSYNSPLHF
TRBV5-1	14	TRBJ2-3	CASSLGAGSDTQYF
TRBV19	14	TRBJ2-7	CASSTPGGHYEQYF
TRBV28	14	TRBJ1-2	CASSSAVNYEGYTF
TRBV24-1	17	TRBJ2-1	CATSDPSGSGRANEQFF
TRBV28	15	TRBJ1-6	CASRHLQGGYSPLHF
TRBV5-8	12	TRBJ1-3	CASSSTTPGQGF
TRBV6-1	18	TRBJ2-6	CASSEFGPLHSGANVLTF
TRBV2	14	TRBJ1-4	CASSVDRLFEKLFF
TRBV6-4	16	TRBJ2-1	CASSDFGTSGYNEQFF
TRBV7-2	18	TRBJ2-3	CASSFTSGGTVTTDTQYF